These 27 T cell receptor beta chains were sequenced from one sample in a study of T cells in Graves' hyperthyroidism and ophthalmopathy. TCR beta CDR3 regions were amplified from RNA transcripts. With the HTBI primer set, the TCR CDR3 went through a first round of RT-PCR. TCRdb called the multiplex PCR reads again in MiXCR, with one record for every CDR3 protein. The data show 400,000 or so distinct CDR3 sequences, about 14% seen once. Input material: blood. These receptors were collected from a man aged 50-60 years with Graves' ophthalmopathy.

This clonotype was detected many times. The chain is built from TRBV12-5 and TRBJ2-3, with 9 bases aligning to TRBD2. Germline CDR1 is LGHNT and CDR2 is FRNRAP. This CDR3 comprises 16 residues. V lost 2 bases to trimming and J lost 1 base; unmatched junction nucleotides: 4. CDR3 DNA: TGTGCTAGTGGTTTGTTCGAGCGGGAGGGCACAGATACGCAGTATTTT. Protein sequence: CASGLFEREGTDTQYF.

This chain links TRBV10-3 with TRBJ1-1; D is uncertain. This CDR3 has 14 amino acids. The V end lost 2 bases, the J end lost 0 bases, and 7 bases lay between the germline ends. Germline values: CDR1 ENHRY, CDR2 SYGVKD. Here the CDR3 reads CAISELEMNTEAFF. CDR3 DNA: TGTGCCATCAGTGAGCTCGAAATGAACACTGAAGCTTTCTTT.

This clonotype was seen a handful of times. The gene calls are TRBV30 and TRBJ1-1; D is ambiguous. V was shortened by 2 bases and J by 0 bases, with 13 bases between the two germline ends. Germline V CDR1 and CDR2: GTSNPN, SVGIG (reference sequence). This CDR3 spans 15 amino acids. This CDR3 reads CAWSRRFGMNTEAFF. CDR3 sequence (DNA): TGTGCCTGGAGTCGGCGGTTCGGGATGAACACTGAAGCTTTCTTT.

This clonotype was detected many times. The rearrangement uses TRBV3-1 and TRBJ2-7; possibly TRBD1 for D (6 bases). Germline CDR1 reads LGHDT; CDR2 reads YNNKEL (reference sequence). V lost 3 bases to trimming and J lost 5 bases, with 11 bases between them. The CDR3 has 13 residues. This chain's CDR3 is CASSHAQGHEQYF. The CDR3 nucleotides are TGTGCCAGCAGCCACGCACAGGGTCACGAGCAGTACTTC.

This clonotype was seen only a few times. The V call is TRBV9, the J call TRBJ2-7, with 10 bases fitting TRBD2. The CDR3 is made up of 14 amino acids. CDR1 is SGDLS, CDR2 YYNGEE, per germline. J was trimmed by 3 bases and V by 3 bases; bases with no gene match: 3. CDR3 in amino acids: CASSASGSFYEQYF. Written as DNA, the CDR3 is TGTGCCAGCAGCGCTAGCGGGAGTTTCTACGAGCAGTACTTC. Combining the CDR3 with reference TRBV9 and TRBJ2-7 gives the whole variable domain DSGVTQTPKHLITATGQRVTLRCSPRSGDLSVYWYQQSLDQGLQFLIQYYNGEERAKGNILERFSAQQFPDLHSELNLSSLELGDSALYFCASSASGSFYEQYFGPGTRLTVT.

The chain couples TRBV29-1 to TRBJ2-1; the D gene could be TRBD1 or TRBD2 (5 bases each). The ends were cut back, 1 base at V and 0 bases at J, with 13 bases in the middle. The CDR3 contains 16 residues. In germline, CDR1 is SQVTM, CDR2 ANQGSEA. CDR3: CSVEGMRGSSYNEQFF. Here the CDR3 DNA reads TGCAGCGTTGAAGGGATGAGGGGCAGCTCCTACAATGAGCAGTTCTTC.

This clonotype has just a few counts. J is TRBJ2-1 and V is TRBV15; D is unresolved. The V and J ends lost 0 bases and 12 bases respectively, with 9 bases between them. There are 12 residues in the CDR3. Germline V gives CDR1 LNHNV, CDR2 YYDKDF (reference sequence). CDR3 nucleotide sequence: TGTGCCACCAGCAGAGATGACTTTATGCAGTTCTTC. It is translated as CATSRDDFMQFF. Full variable domain (rest looked up from reference TRBV15 and TRBJ2-1): DAMVIQNPRYQVTQFGKPVTLSCSQTLNHNVMYWYQQKSSQAPKLLFHYYDKDFNNEADTPDNFQSRRPNTSFCFLDIRSPGLGDTAMYLCATSRDDFMQFFGPGTRLTVL.

This clonotype has a count of ten or more. The rearrangement links TRBV11-2 to TRBJ2-1, with 7 bases matching TRBD1. Germline V lookup: CDR1 SGHAT, CDR2 FQNNGV. This CDR3 has 13 amino acids. V was clipped by 1 base and J by 8 bases; unmatched bases: 2. CDR3 nucleotides: TGTGCCAGCAGCTTAGGGCAGGGGGATGAGCAGTTCTTC. Amino acids: CASSLGQGDEQFF.

This clonotype was recorded many times. V usage is TRBV2 and J usage is TRBJ2-5; 8 bases map to TRBD2. Germline V gives CDR1 SNHLY, CDR2 FYNNEI. J gave up 4 bases and V 7 bases, and 5 bases lay outside the gene matches. The CDR3 is 13 residues long. The CDR3 loop reads CASTAGVRETQYF. CDR3 nucleotides: TGTGCCAGCACAGCGGGAGTTAGAGAGACCCAGTACTTC.

This clonotype was found once. The germline gene is not matched at one end of the junction; a read error may be the cause. J is TRBJ2-7 and V is TRBV12-3 or TRBV12-4; TRBD1 agrees at 7 bases. The CDR3 loop spans 13 amino acids. CDR3 DNA: TGTGCCAGCAGTGGGGACAGTAGCTACGACCAGTACTTC. Translating gives CASSGDSSYDQYF.

This clonotype was detected only a few times. It may be a read error: a sequence one base away is much more abundant. The chain links TRBV11-2 to TRBJ2-4; D not resolved. The CDR3 has 16 residues. Germline lookup yields CDR1 SGHAT and CDR2 FQNNGV. V was trimmed by 5 bases and J by 2 bases, leaving 16 bases between them. The CDR3 sequence: CASSASVQWSKNIQYF. DNA for the CDR3: TGTGCCAGCAGCGCCTCCGTTCAGTGGTCCAAAAACATTCAGTACTTC.

This clonotype came up a few times. The chain carries TRBV11-1 and TRBJ1-2, with D tentatively TRBD1 (6 bases). This CDR3 is built from 16 residues. V dropped 2 bases and J dropped 5 bases, with 18 bases sitting between them. Germline V lookup: CDR1 SGHAT, CDR2 FQDESV (reference sequence). CDR3 coding DNA: TGTGCCAGCAGCTTAACGCCGGGAACAGGGTCTTATGGCTACACCTTC. This codes for CASSLTPGTGSYGYTF.

This clonotype was counted ten times or more. V is TRBV7-2 and J is TRBJ2-5, with 7 nucleotides matching TRBD1. The CDR3 contains 17 residues. Trimming took 1 base from V and 5 from J; bases not matched to a gene: 13. Germline-derived CDR1 and CDR2 are SGHTA and FQGNSA. The CDR3 loop is CASSLVAGGLALETQYF. The CDR3 coding sequence is TGTGCCAGCAGCTTAGTGGCAGGGGGTTTAGCGTTGGAGACCCAGTACTTC.

This clonotype showed up many times. This rearrangement joins TRBV10-3 to TRBJ2-7; 11 bases agree with TRBD2. V lost 2 bases, J lost 3 bases, and 9 bases stayed unmatched. The CDR3 has 17 amino acids. Germline assignment: CDR1 ENHRY and CDR2 SYGVKD. Here the CDR3 DNA reads TGTGCCATCAGTGAGAGGGCTAGCGGGAGGACCTTCTACGAGCAGTACTTC. Translating gives CAISERASGRTFYEQYF.

This clonotype was seen repeatedly, ten times or more. The chain joins TRBV20-1 to TRBJ1-5; no definite D call. The CDR3 covers 12 residues. Trimming shortened V by 1 base and J by 6 bases, and 7 bases separated the two germline ends. Per the germline V gene, CDR1 is DFQATT and CDR2 is SNEGSKA (reference sequence). CDR3 bases: TGCAGTGCTAGAGGGTGGACTCAGCCCCAGCATTTT. It specifies CSARGWTQPQHF.

V and J are TRBV6-5 and TRBJ2-7, with 9 bases that match TRBD1. J gave up 6 bases and V 0 bases, and 6 bases lay outside the gene matches. Germline CDR1 and CDR2: MNHEY and SVGAGI. CDR3 length: 15 amino acids. The CDR3 DNA follows: TGTGCCAGCAGTTACTCCGGGACAGGGTTTCGCGAGCAGTACTTC. As protein: CASSYSGTGFREQYF.

The chain couples TRBV6-1 to TRBJ2-7; 8 nucleotides match TRBD1. V lost 7 bases to trimming and J lost 3 bases; unmatched junction nucleotides: 8. Germline V CDR1 and CDR2: MNHNS, SASEGT. The CDR3 is 14 residues long. CDR3 residues: CASIETGDSYEQYF. The CDR3 bases are TGTGCCAGCATTGAGACAGGGGATAGCTACGAGCAGTACTTC.

A few counts support this clonotype. This chain joins TRBV3-1 and TRBJ2-3; TRBD2 might be the D (5 bases). V lost 3 bases to trimming and J lost 3 bases, with 19 bases between them. This CDR3 is built from 17 residues. Germline V lookup: CDR1 LGHDT, CDR2 YNNKEL (reference sequence). This chain's CDR3 is CASSHYTAATDTDTQYF. In DNA form, the CDR3 reads TGTGCCAGCAGCCACTACACAGCGGCCACGGATACAGATACGCAGTATTTT.

This clonotype has a count of ten or more. The chain joins TRBV10-3 to TRBJ2-5, with TRBD2 matching 14 bases. The germline CDR1 and CDR2 sequences are ENHRY and SYGVKD. V was clipped by 8 bases and J by 5 bases; unmatched bases: 10. The CDR3 spans 16 residues. CDR3 nucleotide sequence: TGTGCCATCGCTCCGGGACTAGCGGGAGACTCGGAGACCCAGTACTTC. Its translation: CAIAPGLAGDSETQYF.

This chain connects TRBV11-2 to TRBJ2-3; D is possibly TRBD2 (6 bases). CDR1 and CDR2 (germline): SGHAT, FQNNGV. The CDR3 is 14 residues long. Trimming took 10 bases from V and 7 from J, leaving 21 bases between them. The CDR3 DNA reads as TGTGCCACCAAGGGACTGAGGGGACCTAATACGCAGTATTTT. Translated: CATKGLRGPNTQYF.

This clonotype has at least ten counts. The chain links TRBV11-2 to TRBJ1-5; the match to TRBD1 covers 7 bases. Germline V gives CDR1 SGHAT, CDR2 FQNNGV. The CDR3 sequence is 17 residues long. The V gene end was trimmed by 0 bases and the J gene end by 6 bases; junction bases not matched to a gene: 11. CDR3 residues: CASSLDARGLRTQPQHF. In DNA, the CDR3 is TGTGCCAGCAGCTTAGACGCAAGGGGGCTCAGGACTCAGCCCCAGCATTTT.

The J gene is TRBJ1-2, the V gene TRBV3-1; D is perhaps TRBD1 (6 bases). The CDR3 runs to 14 residues. Germline V gene sequence: CDR1 LGHDT, CDR2 YNNKEL (reference sequence). V lost 6 bases and J 3 bases, leaving 14 bases between the germline ends. The CDR3 reads CASSTQGDDYGYTF. CDR3 coding DNA: TGTGCCAGCAGTACACAGGGCGATGACTATGGCTACACCTTC.

The DNA of the CDR3 is TGCAGCGTTGGGGACAGGGTTAATGAAAAACTGTTTTTT. Translated: CSVGDRVNEKLFF. The rearrangement links TRBV29-1 to TRBJ1-4; 9 bases are shared with TRBD1. The CDR3 contains 13 residues. Germline CDR1 SQVTM, CDR2 ANQGSEA. V lost 4 bases to trimming and J lost 4 bases; unmatched junction nucleotides: 1.

The table lists this clonotype with a few counts. This chain joins TRBV29-1 and TRBJ1-5; possible D gene TRBD1, 6 bases. The CDR3 consists of 13 residues. Germline V gene sequence: CDR1 SQVTM, CDR2 ANQGSEA. V was shortened by 7 bases and J by 3 bases, with 13 bases between the two germline ends. CDR3 DNA sequence: TGCAGCGCTGCGGACAGTTACAATCAGCCCCAGCATTTT. Translation gives CSAADSYNQPQHF.

Only one count was recorded for this clonotype. Mismatch with germline at one junction end may stem from a read error. The chain has TRBV24-1 and TRBJ2-1; the D is unclear. The CDR3 has 15 amino acids. The germline V gene has CDR1 KGHDR and CDR2 SFDVKD. CDR3 DNA: TGTGCCACCAGTGACGTACAGACCTCCCACAATGAGCAGTTCTTC. Its translation: CATSDVQTSHNEQFF.

This clonotype came up a few times. The chain uses TRBV28 and TRBJ2-6, with D unclear. Trimming pared 6 bases from V and 0 bases from J, leaving 9 bases between. The germline V gene has CDR1 MDHEN and CDR2 SYDVKM. The CDR3 is 15 residues long. CDR3 nucleotides: TGTGCCAGCAGATCCCCTAGCTCTGGGGCCAACGTCCTGACTTTC. Translation: CASRSPSSGANVLTF.

The J gene is TRBJ2-1, the V gene TRBV6-1; D not certain. The CDR3 has 14 residues. The germline gives CDR1 MNHNS, CDR2 SASEGT. Trimming stripped 1 base from V and 0 bases from J, with 4 bases between. The CDR3 coding sequence is TGTGCCAGCAGTGAAGGAGACTCCTACAATGAGCAGTTCTTC. This gives the protein CASSEGDSYNEQFF.